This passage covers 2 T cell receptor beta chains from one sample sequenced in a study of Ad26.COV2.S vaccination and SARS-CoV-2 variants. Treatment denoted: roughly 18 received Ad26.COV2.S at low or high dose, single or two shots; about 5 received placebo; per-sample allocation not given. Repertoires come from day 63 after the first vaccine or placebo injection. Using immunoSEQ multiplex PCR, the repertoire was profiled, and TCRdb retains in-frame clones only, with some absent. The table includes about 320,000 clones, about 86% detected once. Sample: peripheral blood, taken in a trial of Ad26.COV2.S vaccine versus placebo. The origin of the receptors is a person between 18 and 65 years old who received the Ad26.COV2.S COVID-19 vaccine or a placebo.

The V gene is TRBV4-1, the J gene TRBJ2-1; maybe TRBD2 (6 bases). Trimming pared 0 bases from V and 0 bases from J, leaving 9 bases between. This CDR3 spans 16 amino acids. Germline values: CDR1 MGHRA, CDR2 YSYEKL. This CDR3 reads CASSQERGSSYNEQFF. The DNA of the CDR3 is TGCGCCAGCAGCCAAGAGCGGGGCAGCTCCTACAATGAGCAGTTCTTC.

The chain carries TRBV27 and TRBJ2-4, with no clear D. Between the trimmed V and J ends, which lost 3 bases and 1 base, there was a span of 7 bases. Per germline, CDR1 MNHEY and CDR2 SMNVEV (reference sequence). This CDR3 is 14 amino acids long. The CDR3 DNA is TGTGCCAGCAGTTTGAGCAGGGCCAAAAACATTCAGTACTTC. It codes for CASSLSRAKNIQYF.